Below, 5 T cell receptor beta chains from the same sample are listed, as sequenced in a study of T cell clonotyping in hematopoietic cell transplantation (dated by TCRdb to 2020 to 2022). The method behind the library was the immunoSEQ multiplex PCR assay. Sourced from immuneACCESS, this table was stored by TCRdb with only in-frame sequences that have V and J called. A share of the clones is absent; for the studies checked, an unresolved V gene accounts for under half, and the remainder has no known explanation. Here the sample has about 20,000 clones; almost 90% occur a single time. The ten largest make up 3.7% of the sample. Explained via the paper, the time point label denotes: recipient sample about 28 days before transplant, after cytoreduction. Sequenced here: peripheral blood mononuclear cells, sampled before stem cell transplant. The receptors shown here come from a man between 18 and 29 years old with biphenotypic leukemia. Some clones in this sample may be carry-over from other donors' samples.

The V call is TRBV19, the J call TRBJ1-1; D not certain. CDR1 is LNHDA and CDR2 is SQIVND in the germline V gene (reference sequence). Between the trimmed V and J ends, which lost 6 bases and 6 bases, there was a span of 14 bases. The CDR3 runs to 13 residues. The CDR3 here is CASSRGGWAEAFF. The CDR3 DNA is TGTGCCAGTAGCCGCGGCGGGTGGGCTGAAGCTTTCTTT.

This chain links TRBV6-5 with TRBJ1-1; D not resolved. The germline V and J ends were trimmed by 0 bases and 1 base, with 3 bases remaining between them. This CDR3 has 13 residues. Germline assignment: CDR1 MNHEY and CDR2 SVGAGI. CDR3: CASSYSSNTEAFF. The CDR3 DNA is TGTGCCAGCAGTTACTCTTCGAACACTGAAGCTTTCTTT.

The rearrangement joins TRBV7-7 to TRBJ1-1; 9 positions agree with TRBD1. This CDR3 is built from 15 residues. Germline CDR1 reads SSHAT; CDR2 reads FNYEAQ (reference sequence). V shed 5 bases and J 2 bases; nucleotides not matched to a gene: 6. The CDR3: CASSPGTGPNTEAFF. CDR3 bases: TGTGCCAGCAGCCCAGGGACAGGGCCCAACACTGAAGCTTTCTTT.

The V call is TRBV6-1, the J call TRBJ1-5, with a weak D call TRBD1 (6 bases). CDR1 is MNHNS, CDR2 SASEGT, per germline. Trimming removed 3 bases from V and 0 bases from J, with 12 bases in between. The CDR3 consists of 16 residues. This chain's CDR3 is CASSDLTGYSNQPQHF. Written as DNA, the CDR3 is TGTGCCAGCAGTGACCTTACAGGGTATAGCAATCAGCCCCAGCATTTT.

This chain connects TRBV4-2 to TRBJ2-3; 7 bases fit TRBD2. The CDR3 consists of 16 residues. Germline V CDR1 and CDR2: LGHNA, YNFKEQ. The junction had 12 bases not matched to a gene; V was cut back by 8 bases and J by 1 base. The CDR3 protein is CASAFGGGPGTDTQYF. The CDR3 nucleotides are TGTGCCAGCGCCTTCGGGGGAGGGCCGGGCACAGATACGCAGTATTTT.